This TCR beta chain originates from a study of shared clonotypes between healthy human individuals. In the study overall: The study used three CD4 naive, three CD4 memory, two CD8 naive and one CD8 memory plate per donor.

The repertoire was sequenced with immunoSEQ multiplex PCR; TCRdb's copy has only in-frame clones and lacks some. This sample has 1.5 million to 2.5 million clones, with approximately 94% found just once. Trimming removed 3 bases from V and 4 bases from J; junction bases left unmatched: 3. CDR1 GTSNPN and CDR2 SVGIG come from the germline V gene (reference sequence). The CDR3 sequence is 14 residues long. Naivety among CD8 cells was defined by CD45RO negativity and positive CCR7 selection, thereby excluding terminally differentiated effector memory CD45RA+ cells. This TCR derives from a young man in good health. The gene calls are TRBV30 and TRBJ2-2; 9 bases align to TRBD1. Source material: naive CD8+ T cells sorted from blood. CDR3 region: CAWSGTGPTGELFF. The CDR3 DNA is TGTGCCTGGAGCGGGACAGGGCCCACCGGGGAGCTGTTTTTT.